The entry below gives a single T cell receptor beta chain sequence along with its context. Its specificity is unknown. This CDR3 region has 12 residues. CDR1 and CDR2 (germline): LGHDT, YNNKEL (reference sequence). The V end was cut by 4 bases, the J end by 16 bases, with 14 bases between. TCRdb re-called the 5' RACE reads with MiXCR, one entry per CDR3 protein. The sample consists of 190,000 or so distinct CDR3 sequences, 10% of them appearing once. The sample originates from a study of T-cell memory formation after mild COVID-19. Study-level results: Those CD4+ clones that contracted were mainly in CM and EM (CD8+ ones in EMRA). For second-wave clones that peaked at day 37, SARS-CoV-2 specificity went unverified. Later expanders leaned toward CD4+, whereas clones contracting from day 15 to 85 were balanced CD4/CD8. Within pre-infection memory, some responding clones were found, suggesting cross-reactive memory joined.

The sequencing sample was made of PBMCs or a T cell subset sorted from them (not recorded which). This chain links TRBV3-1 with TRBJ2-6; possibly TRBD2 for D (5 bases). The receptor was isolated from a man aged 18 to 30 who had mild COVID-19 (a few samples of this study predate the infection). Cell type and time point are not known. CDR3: CASSLRSGGLTF. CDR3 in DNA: TGTGCCAGCAGCCTTAGATCCGGAGGACTGACTTTC.